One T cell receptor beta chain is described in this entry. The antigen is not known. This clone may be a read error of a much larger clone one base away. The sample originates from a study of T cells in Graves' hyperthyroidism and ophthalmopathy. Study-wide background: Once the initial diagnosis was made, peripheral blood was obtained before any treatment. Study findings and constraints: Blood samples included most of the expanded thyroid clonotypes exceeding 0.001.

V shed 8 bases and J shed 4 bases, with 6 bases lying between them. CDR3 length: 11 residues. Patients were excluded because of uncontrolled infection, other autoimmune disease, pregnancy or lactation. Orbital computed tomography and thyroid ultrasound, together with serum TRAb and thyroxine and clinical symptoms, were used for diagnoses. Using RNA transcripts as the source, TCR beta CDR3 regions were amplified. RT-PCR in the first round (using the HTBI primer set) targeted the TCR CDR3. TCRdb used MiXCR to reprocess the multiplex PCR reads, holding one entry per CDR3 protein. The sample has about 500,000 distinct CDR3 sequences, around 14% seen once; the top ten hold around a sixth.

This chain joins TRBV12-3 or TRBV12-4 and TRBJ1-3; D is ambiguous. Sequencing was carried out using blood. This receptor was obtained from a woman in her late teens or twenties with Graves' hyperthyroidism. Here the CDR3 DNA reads TGTGCCAGCCTGGCCGGAAACACCATATATTTT. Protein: CASLAGNTIYF.